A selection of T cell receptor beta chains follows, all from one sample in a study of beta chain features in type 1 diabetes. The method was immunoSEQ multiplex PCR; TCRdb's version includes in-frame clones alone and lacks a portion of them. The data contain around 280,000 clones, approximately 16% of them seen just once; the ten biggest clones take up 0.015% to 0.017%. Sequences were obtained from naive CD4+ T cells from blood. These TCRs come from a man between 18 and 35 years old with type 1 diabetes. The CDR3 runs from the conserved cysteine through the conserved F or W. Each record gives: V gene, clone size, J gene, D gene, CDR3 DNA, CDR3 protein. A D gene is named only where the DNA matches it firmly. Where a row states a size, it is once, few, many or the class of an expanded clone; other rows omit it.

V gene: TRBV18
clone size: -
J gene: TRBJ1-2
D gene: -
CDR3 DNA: TGTGCCAGCTCACCAGGGGGGAATCTCTATGGCTACACCTTC
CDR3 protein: CASSPGGNLYGYTF

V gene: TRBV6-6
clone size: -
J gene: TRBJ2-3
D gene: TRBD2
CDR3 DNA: TGTGCCAGCAGTTACGCGGGGGGACTCACAGATACGCAGTATTTT
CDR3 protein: CASSYAGGLTDTQYF

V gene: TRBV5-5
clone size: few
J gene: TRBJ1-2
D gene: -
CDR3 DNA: TGTGCCAGCGGCAACAGGGATGGCTACACCTTC
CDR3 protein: CASGNRDGYTF

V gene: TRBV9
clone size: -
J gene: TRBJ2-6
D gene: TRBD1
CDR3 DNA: TGTGCCAGCAGCGCGGGACAGGGAGGCTCTGGGGCCAACGTCCTGACTTTC
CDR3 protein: CASSAGQGGSGANVLTF

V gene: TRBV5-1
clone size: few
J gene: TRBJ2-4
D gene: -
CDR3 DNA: TGCGCCAGCAGCTTTGGTGAGGGTGGAAACATTCAGTACTTC
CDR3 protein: CASSFGEGGNIQYF

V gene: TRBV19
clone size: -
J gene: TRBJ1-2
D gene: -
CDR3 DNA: TGTGCCAGTATCGACCACGCGGGGGTGGGGTATTCTTCTCCTTATGGCTACACCTTC
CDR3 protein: CASIDHAGVGYSSPYGYTF

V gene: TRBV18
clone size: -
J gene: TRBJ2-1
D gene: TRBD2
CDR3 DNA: TGTGCCAGCTCCCGGACTAGCGGGAGGGATGAGCAGTTCTTC
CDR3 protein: CASSRTSGRDEQFF

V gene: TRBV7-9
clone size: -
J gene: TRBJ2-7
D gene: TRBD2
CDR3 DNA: TGTGCCAGCAGCTTTGGGACTAGCGGGATCTACGAGCAGTACTTC
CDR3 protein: CASSFGTSGIYEQYF

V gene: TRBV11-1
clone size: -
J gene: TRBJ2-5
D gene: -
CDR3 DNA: TGTGCCAGCAGCTTATCGGCAGGGAGGTGGGAGACCCAGTACTTC
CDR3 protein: CASSLSAGRWETQYF

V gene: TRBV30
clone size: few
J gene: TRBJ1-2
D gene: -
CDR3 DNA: TGTGCCTGGAGTCCATTAGACAGGCGCGGCTACACCTTC
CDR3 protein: CAWSPLDRRGYTF

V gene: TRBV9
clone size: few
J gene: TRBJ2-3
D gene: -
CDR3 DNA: TGTGCCAGCAGCGTTACAGGTGCGCCAGATACGCAGTATTTT
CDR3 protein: CASSVTGAPDTQYF

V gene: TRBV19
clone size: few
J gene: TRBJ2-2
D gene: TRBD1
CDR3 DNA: TGTGCCAGTAACCCGACAGGGGGCACCGGGGAGCTGTTTTTT
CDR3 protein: CASNPTGGTGELFF

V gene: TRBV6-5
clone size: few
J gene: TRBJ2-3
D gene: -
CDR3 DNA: TGTGCCAGCAGTTACGGGTTAGCGGAAGATACGCAGTATTTT
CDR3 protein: CASSYGLAEDTQYF

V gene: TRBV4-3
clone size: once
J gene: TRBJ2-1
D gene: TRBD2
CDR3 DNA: TGCGCCAGCAGCCCGCTAGCGGGGGGCTACAATGAGCAGTTCTTC
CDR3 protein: CASSPLAGGYNEQFF

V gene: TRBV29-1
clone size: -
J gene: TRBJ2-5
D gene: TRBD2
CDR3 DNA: TGCAGCGTGAGACTAGCGGGAGGGCGAAAGGGAGAGACCCAGTACTTC
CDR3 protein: CSVRLAGGRKGETQYF

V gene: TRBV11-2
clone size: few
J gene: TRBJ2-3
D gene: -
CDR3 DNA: TGTGCCAGCAGCGTCAGCGAGGCCGATACGCAGTATTTT
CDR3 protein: CASSVSEADTQYF

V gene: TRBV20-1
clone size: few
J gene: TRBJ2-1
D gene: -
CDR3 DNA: TGCAGTGCCAGGGGGGACAATGAGCAGTTCTTC
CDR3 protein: CSARGDNEQFF

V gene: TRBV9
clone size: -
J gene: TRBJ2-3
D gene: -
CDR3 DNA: TGTGCCAGCAGCGTAGACCCCCAGGGGCGCGGGGATACGCAGTATTTT
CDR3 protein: CASSVDPQGRGDTQYF

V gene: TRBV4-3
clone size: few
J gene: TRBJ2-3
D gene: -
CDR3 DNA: TGCGCCAGCAGCCAAGAAATCCGACTGCCTCATACGCAGTATTTT
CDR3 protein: CASSQEIRLPHTQYF

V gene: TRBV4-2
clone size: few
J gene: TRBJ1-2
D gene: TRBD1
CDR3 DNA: TGTGCCAGCAGCCAAGATGGACAGGGGGATAACTATGGCTACACCTTC
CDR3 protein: CASSQDGQGDNYGYTF

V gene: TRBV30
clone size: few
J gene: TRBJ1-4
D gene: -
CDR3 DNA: TGTGCCTGGAGTGGGGGAGGGGGTGAAAAACTGTTTTTT
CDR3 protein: CAWSGGGGEKLFF

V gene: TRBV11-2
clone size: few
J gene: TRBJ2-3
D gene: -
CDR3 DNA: TGTGCCAGCAGCTTCCGGCGGTTGGATACGCAGTATTTT
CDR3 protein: CASSFRRLDTQYF

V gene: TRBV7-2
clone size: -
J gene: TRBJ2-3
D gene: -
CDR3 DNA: TGTGCCAGCAGCCCCTCCAATCGTAGGGGAGGTTGGACAGATACGCAGTATTTT
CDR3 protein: CASSPSNRRGGWTDTQYF

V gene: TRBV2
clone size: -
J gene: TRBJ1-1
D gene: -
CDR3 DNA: TGTGCCAGCTTGCAGGAAACTGAAGCTTTCTTT
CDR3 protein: CASLQETEAFF

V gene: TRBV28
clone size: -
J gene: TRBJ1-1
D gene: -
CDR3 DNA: TGTGCCAGCAGCCGATACCGGACGACAGGCTGGGGCACTGAAGCTTTCTTT
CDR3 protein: CASSRYRTTGWGTEAFF

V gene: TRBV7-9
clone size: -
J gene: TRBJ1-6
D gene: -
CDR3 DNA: TGTGCCAGCAGCCGCGACAATAATTCACCCCTCCACTTT
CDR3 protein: CASSRDNNSPLHF

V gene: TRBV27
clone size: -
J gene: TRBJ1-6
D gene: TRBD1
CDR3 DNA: TGTGCCAGCAGTCCCCGGACAGGGAAGCTGTCACCCCTCCACTTT
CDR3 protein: CASSPRTGKLSPLHF

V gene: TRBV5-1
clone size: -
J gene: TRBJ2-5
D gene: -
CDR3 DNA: TGCGCCAGCATAGGGCCAGGGCGGGAGACCCAGTACTTC
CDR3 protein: CASIGPGRETQYF

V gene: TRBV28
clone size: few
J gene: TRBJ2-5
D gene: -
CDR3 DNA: TGTGCCAGCACGATCCGGGTCACGGAGACCCAGTACTTC
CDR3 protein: CASTIRVTETQYF

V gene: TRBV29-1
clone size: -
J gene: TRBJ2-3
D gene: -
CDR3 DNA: TGCAGCGTTGGGTCTCTGCGTATCGATACGCAGTATTTT
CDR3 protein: CSVGSLRIDTQYF

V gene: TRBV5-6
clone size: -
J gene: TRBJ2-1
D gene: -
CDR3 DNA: TGTGCCAGCAGCTTCGGTAACAATGAGCAGTTCTTC
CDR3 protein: CASSFGNNEQFF

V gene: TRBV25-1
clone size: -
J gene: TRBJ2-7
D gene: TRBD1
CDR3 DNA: TGTGCCAGCAGTGAATGGGGCAGGGGGCGCCACGAGCAGTACTTC
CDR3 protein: CASSEWGRGRHEQYF

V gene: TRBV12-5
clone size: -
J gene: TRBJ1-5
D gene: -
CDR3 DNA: TGTGCTAGTGGTTTGATAGCCCAGCCCCAGCATTTT
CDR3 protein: CASGLIAQPQHF

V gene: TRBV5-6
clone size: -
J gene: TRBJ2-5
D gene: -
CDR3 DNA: TGTGCCAGTTCGGCTCGGAGAAGGGAGACCCAGTACTTC
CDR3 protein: CASSARRRETQYF

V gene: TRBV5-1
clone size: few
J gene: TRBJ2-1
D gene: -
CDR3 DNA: TGCGCCAGCAGGGCGGGGAGCTCCTACAATGAGCAGTTCTTC
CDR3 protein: CASRAGSSYNEQFF

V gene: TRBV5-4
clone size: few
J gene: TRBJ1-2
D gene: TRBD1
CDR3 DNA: TGTGCCAGCAGCTCGTACTCCGGGACAGGCAATGGCTACACCTTC
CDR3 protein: CASSSYSGTGNGYTF

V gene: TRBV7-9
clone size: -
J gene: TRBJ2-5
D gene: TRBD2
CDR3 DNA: TGTGCCAGCAGCTCGTCTAGCGGGAGGTGGATAGAGACCCAGTACTTC
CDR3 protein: CASSSSSGRWIETQYF

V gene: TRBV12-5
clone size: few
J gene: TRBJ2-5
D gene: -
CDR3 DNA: TGTGCTAGTGGTTTGCGTCCCTTCGACAGGCGCCAAGAGACCCAGTACTTC
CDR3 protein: CASGLRPFDRRQETQYF

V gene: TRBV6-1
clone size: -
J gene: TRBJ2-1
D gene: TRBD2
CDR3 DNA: TGTGCCAGCGCAAGCGGGAGTTGGGGGTACAATGAGCAGTTCTTC
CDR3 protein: CASASGSWGYNEQFF

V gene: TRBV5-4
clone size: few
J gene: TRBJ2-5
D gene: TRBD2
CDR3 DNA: TGTGCCAGCAGGAGTAGGGACGGGGGGATAGAGACCCAGTACTTC
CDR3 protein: CASRSRDGGIETQYF

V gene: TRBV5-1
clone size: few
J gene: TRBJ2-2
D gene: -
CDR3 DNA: TGCGCCAGCAGCTTGGATCCGGGGTTTTCCGGCCGGGAGCTGTTTTTT
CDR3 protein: CASSLDPGFSGRELFF

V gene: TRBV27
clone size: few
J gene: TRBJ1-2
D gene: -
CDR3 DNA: TGTGCCAGCAGTCCTTCGAAAGGGGGAGTCGCAATTAACTATGGCTACACCTTC
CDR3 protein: CASSPSKGGVAINYGYTF

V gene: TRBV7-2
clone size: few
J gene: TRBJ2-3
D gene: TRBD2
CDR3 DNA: TGTGCCACCATCTGGGGAGCGGGGGTCCTACGGCAGTATTTT
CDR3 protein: CATIWGAGVLRQYF

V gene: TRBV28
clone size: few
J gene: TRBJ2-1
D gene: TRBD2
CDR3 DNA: TGTGCCAGCAGTCTCGAAGGTGGGACAGGGGCCGGGACTAGCGGGGACAATGAGCAGTTCTTC
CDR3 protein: CASSLEGGTGAGTSGDNEQFF

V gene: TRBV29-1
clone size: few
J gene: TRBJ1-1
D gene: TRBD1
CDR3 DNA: TGCAGCGTTGGACAGGGTAGGTCACGCACTGAAGCTTTCTTT
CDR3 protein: CSVGQGRSRTEAFF

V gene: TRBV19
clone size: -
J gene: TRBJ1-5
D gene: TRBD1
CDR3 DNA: TGTGCCAGTATTTCAGGGGGCCAGAATCAGCCCCAGCATTTT
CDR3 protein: CASISGGQNQPQHF

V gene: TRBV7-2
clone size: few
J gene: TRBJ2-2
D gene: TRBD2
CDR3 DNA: TGTGCCAGCAGTCGGACTAGCGGGAGTACCGGGGAGCTGTTTTTT
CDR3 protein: CASSRTSGSTGELFF